This TCR beta chain was sequenced during a study of blood T cell repertoires in COVID-19. Study-wide context: From T cells, B-cell-depleted T cells, or PBMCs came the material, which was cDNA or gDNA.

Per the study methods: Reference gene primer amplification in the assay estimated nucleated cell counts. The method was immunoSEQ multiplex PCR; TCRdb's version includes in-frame clones alone and lacks a portion of them. The V and J calls and clone size are taken from that table; D and trimming were inferred from the DNA. The sample contains fewer than 300,000 clones, roughly 88% of which appear only once. This clone came up a few times. Germline CDR1 reads MRHNA; CDR2 reads SNTAGT. The CDR3 is 15 residues long. V lost 5 bases and J lost 6; bases outside the gene matches: 4. This receptor was identified in a man aged 18 to 29 with active or convalescent COVID-19. The chain links TRBV6-4 to TRBJ2-2; 12 nucleotides align to TRBD2. Sequencing input: peripheral blood. The chain's CDR3 is CASSRLAGEAGELFF. The DNA for the CDR3 is TGTGCCAGCAGTCGACTAGCGGGGGAGGCCGGGGAGCTGTTTTTT.